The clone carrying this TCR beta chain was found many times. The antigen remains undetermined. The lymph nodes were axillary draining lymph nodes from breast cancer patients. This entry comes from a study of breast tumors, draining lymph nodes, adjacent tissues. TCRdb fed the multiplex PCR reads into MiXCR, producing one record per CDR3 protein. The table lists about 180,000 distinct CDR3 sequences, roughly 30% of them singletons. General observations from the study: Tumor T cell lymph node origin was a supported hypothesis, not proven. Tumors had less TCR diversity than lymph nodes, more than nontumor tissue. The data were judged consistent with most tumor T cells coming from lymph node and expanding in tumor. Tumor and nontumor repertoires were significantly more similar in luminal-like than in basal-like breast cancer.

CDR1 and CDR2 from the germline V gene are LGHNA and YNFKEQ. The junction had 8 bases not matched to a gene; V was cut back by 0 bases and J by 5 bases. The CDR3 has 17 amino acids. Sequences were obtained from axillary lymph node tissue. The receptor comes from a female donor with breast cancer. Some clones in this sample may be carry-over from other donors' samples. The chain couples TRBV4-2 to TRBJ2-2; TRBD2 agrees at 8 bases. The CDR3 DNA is TGTGCCAGCAGCCAAGAGGTGGCGGGAGGATTAACCGGGGAGCTGTTTTTT. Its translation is CASSQEVAGGLTGELFF.